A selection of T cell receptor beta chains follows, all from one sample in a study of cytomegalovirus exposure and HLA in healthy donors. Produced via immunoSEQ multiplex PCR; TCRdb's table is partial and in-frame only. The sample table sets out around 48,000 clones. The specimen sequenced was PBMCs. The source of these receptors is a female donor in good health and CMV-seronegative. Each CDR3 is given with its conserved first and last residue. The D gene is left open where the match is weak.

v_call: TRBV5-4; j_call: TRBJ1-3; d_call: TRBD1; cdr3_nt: TGTGCCAGCAGCTCCGGACAGGGAAATCGAAACACCATATATTTT; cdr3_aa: CASSSGQGNRNTIYF
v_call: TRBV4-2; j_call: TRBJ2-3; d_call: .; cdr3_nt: TGTGCCAGCAGCCAAAACGGCCTAGCGAATGGGGGCACAGATACGCAGTATTTT; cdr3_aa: CASSQNGLANGGTDTQYF
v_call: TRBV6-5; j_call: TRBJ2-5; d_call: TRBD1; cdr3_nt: TGTGCCAGCAGTTACTCGGGACAGCAAGGGGAGACCCAGTACTTC; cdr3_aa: CASSYSGQQGETQYF
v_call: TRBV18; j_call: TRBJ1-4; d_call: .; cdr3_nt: TGTGCCAGCTCTCGTAATGAAAAACTGTTTTTT; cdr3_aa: CASSRNEKLFF
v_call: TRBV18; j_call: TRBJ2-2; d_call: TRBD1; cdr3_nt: TGTGCCAGCTCACCTCTGGGACAGCTCAACACCGGGGAGCTGTTTTTT; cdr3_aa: CASSPLGQLNTGELFF
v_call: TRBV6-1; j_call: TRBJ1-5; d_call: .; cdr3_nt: TGTGCCAGCAGTGTGGGACAAGGGAACAATCAGCCCCAGCATTTT; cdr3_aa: CASSVGQGNNQPQHF
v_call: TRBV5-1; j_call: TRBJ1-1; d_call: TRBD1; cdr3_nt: TGCGCCAGCAGCTCCGGGACAGGGGGAACTGAAGCTTTCTTT; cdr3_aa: CASSSGTGGTEAFF
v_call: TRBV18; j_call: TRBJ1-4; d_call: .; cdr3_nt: TGTGCCAGCTCACCGAGGGGAGGGGAAAAACTGTTTTTT; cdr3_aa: CASSPRGGEKLFF
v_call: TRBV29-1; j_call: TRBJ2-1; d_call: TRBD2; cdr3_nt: TGCAGCGTTGTGACGGGAGGAGATGAGCAGTTCTTC; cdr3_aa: CSVVTGGDEQFF
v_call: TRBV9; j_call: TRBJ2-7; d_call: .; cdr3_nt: TGTGCCAGCAGCGTAGGACAGTTCCCCTTAGGGTACGAGCAGTACTTC; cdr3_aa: CASSVGQFPLGYEQYF
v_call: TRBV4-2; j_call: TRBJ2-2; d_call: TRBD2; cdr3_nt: TGTGCCAGCAGCCACACTAGCGGGGGGGCTCACGGGGAGCTGTTTTTT; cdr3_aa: CASSHTSGGAHGELFF
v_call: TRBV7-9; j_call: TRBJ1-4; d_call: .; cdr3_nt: TGTGCCAGCAGCTTAGGGCTTGGGGGCCTTAATGAAAAACTGTTTTTT; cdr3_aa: CASSLGLGGLNEKLFF
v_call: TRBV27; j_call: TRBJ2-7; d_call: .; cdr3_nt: TGTGCCAGCCGCGTATCGACGTCGCGTCGGGCCTACGAGCAGTACTTC; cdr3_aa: CASRVSTSRRAYEQYF
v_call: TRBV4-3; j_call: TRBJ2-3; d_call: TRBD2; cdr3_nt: TGCGCCAGCAGCCAAACTAGCGGGGGGGGAGGTACGCAGTATTTT; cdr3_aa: CASSQTSGGGGTQYF
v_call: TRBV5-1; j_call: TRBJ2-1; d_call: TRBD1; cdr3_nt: TGCGCCAGCGGGGGACAGGGGGCGCGGAATGAGCAGTTCTTC; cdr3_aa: CASGGQGARNEQFF
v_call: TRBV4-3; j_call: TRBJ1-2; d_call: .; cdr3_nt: TGCGCCAGCAGGGGAGTCTTCGACTATGGCTACACCTTC; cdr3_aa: CASRGVFDYGYTF
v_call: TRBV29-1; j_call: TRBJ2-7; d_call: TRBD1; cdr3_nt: TGCAGCGTTACCGGGACAGGGATAAACTACGAGCAGTACTTC; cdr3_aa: CSVTGTGINYEQYF